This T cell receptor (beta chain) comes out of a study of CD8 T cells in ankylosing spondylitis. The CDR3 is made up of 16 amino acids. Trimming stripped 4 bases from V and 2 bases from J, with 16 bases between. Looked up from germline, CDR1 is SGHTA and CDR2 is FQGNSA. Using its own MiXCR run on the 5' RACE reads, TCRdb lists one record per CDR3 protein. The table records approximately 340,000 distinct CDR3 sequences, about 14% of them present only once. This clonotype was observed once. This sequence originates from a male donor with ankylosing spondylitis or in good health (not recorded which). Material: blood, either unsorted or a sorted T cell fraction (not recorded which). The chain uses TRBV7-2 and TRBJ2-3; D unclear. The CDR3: CASSSPLQVYTDTQYF. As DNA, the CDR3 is TGTGCCAGCAGCTCTCCTCTTCAGGTGTACACAGATACGCAGTATTTT.